A single T cell receptor (beta chain) is shown here with its context. No antigen is known for it. The blood sample was taken at first hyperthyroidism diagnosis, before any ophthalmopathy symptoms. V was clipped by 0 bases and J by 8 bases, with 9 bases between them. CDR1 SGHRS and CDR2 YFSETQ come from the germline V gene. The CDR3 has 14 amino acids. The data were obtained in a study of T cells in Graves' hyperthyroidism and ophthalmopathy. Overall study results and limits: Most clonotypes expanded in the thyroid (above 0.001) were also present in blood.

The source material, RNA transcripts, was used to amplify TCR beta CDR3 regions. First-round RT-PCR targeting the TCR CDR3 was performed with the HTBI primer set. MiXCR, run by TCRdb on the multiplex PCR reads, gives a single entry per CDR3 protein. This table holds fewer than 900,000 distinct CDR3 sequences, roughly a sixth found once. What was sequenced was blood. The TCR was taken from a woman aged 45-60 years with Graves' hyperthyroidism that later progressed to Graves' ophthalmopathy. The J gene is TRBJ1-6, the V gene TRBV5-1, with D uncertain. CDR3: CASSLGAAYSPLHF. CDR3 nucleotides: TGCGCCAGCAGCTTGGGGGCAGCCTATTCACCCCTCCACTTT. The whole variable domain, remainder taken from reference TRBV5-1 and TRBJ1-6, is KAGVTQTPRYLIKTRGQQVTLSCSPISGHRSVSWYQQTPGQGLQFLFEYFSETQRNKGNFPGRFSGRQFSNSRSEMNVSTLELGDSALYLCASSLGAAYSPLHFGNGTRLTVT.